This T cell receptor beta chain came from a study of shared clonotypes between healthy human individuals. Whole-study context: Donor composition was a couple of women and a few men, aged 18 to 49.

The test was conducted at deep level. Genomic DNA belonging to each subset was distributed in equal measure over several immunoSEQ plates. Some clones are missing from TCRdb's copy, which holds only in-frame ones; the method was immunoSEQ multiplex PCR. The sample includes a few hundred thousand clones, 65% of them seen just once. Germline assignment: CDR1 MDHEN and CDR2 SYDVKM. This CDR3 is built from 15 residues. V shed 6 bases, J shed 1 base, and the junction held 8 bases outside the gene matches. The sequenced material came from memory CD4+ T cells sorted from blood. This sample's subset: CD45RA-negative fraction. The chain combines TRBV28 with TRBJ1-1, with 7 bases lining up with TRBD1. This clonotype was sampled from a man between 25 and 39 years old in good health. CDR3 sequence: CASRAEGAGNTEAFF. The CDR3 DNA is TGTGCCAGCAGAGCAGAGGGGGCGGGGAACACTGAAGCTTTCTTT.